These 5 T cell receptor beta chains came from one sample sequenced in a study of T cells in Graves' hyperthyroidism and ophthalmopathy. The investigators amplified TCR beta CDR3 regions from RNA transcripts. The HTBI primer set served for first-round RT-PCR of the TCR CDR3. Using its own MiXCR run on the multiplex PCR reads, TCRdb lists one record per CDR3 protein. Here the sample spans roughly 740,000 distinct CDR3 sequences, over 15% being singletons. The sequenced sample consisted of blood. The source of these receptors is a man younger than 35 with Graves' hyperthyroidism.

The V call is TRBV2, the J call TRBJ1-3, with D possibly matching TRBD1 (6 bases). CDR1 is SNHLY and CDR2 is FYNNEI in the germline V gene. The CDR3 is 15 amino acids. With 0 bases removed from V and 4 bases from J, the gap between germline ends came to 10 bases. CDR3 residues: CASSEAGGHGNTIYF. CDR3 in DNA: TGTGCCAGCAGTGAAGCAGGGGGGCACGGAAACACCATATATTTT. Looking up the rest from reference TRBV2 and TRBJ1-3 gives the full variable domain: EPEVTQTPSHQVTQMGQEVILRCVPISNHLYFYWYRQILGQKVEFLVSFYNNEISEKSEIFDDQFSVERPDGSNFTLKIRSTKLEDSAMYFCASSEAGGHGNTIYFGEGSWLTVV.

This clonotype was picked up a small number of times. This chain joins TRBV20-1 and TRBJ1-2; 9 nucleotides match TRBD1. This CDR3 is 13 amino acids long. V lost 5 bases, J lost 7 bases, and 8 bases stayed unmatched. Looked up from germline, CDR1 is DFQATT and CDR2 is SNEGSKA (reference sequence). CDR3 bases: TGCAGTGCTCCTACAGGGGGCGGCGGTGGCTACACCTTC. This gives the protein CSAPTGGGGGYTF.

This clonotype was seen at least ten times. The V call is TRBV29-1, the J call TRBJ1-4; 11 positions match TRBD1. J lost 6 bases, V lost 4 bases, and 7 bases had no gene match. The CDR3 covers 15 residues. CDR1 and CDR2 (germline): SQVTM, ANQGSEA. The CDR3 here is CSVVWTGGAHEKLFF. The CDR3 bases are TGCAGCGTTGTTTGGACAGGGGGCGCTCATGAAAAACTGTTTTTT.

This clonotype was observed a handful of times. This chain joins TRBV11-1 and TRBJ2-4, with 8 bases identical to TRBD1. V shed 5 bases, J shed 4 bases, and the junction held 10 bases outside the gene matches. Per the germline V gene, CDR1 is SGHAT and CDR2 is FQDESV (reference sequence). The CDR3 runs 16 residues. The CDR3 region is CASSLPGTGIKNIQYF. The CDR3 DNA reads as TGTGCCAGCAGCCTGCCGGGGACAGGCATAAAAAACATTCAGTACTTC.

This clonotype was counted between two and nine times. V gene TRBV7-9 combines with J gene TRBJ2-3; D remains ambiguous. Germline values: CDR1 SEHNR, CDR2 FQNEAQ (reference sequence). The CDR3 consists of 15 residues. V was shortened by 5 bases and J by 2 bases, with 14 bases between the two germline ends. The CDR3 reads CASSPVATTTDTQYF. Here the CDR3 DNA reads TGTGCCAGCAGCCCAGTGGCAACTACCACAGATACGCAGTATTTT. The variable domain in full, with the rest retrieved from reference TRBV7-9 and TRBJ2-3, is DTGVSQNPRHKITKRGQNVTFRCDPISEHNRLYWYRQTLGQGPEFLTYFQNEAQLEKSRLLSDRFSAERPKGSFSTLEIQRTEQGDSAMYLCASSPVATTTDTQYFGPGTRLTVL.